What follows are 16 T cell receptor beta chains derived from one specimen sequenced in a study of glioma-infiltrating T cells after dendritic cell vaccination. The table came from immunoSEQ multiplex PCR; TCRdb's copy has only in-frame clones and leaves some out. The sample includes about 92,000 clones, 80% to 90% of them seen just once. Specimen: blood, collected before dendritic cell vaccination. All receptors come from a human donor with glioblastoma.

The chain recombines TRBV19 with TRBJ1-6, with no clear D. The CDR3 sequence is 16 residues long. Trimming removed 5 bases from V and 4 bases from J, with 15 bases in between. CDR1 and CDR2 from the germline V gene are LNHDA and SQIVND (reference sequence). The CDR3 protein is CASSLHGQAYNSPLHF. The CDR3 DNA is TGTGCCAGTAGTCTACATGGTCAGGCATATAATTCACCCCTCCACTTT.

The gene calls are TRBV9 and TRBJ1-5, with D perhaps matching TRBD1 (6 bases). The CDR3 consists of 14 residues. V dropped 3 bases and J dropped 4 bases, with 11 bases sitting between them. Germline lookup yields CDR1 SGDLS and CDR2 YYNGEE. The CDR3 protein is CASSADQGNQPQHF. As DNA, the CDR3 is TGTGCCAGCAGCGCGGACCAGGGGAATCAGCCCCAGCATTTT.

This chain joins TRBV4-2 and TRBJ2-2; the match to TRBD2 covers 7 bases. This CDR3 contains 14 residues. CDR1 is LGHNA, CDR2 YNFKEQ, per germline. J gave up 5 bases and V 1 base, and 1 base lay outside the gene matches. For the CDR3, the DNA is TGTGCCAGCAGCCAAGGAGCGGGAACCGGGGAGCTGTTTTTT. As protein: CASSQGAGTGELFF.

This chain connects TRBV13 to TRBJ2-2; D remains unclear. The CDR3 has 12 amino acids. In germline, CDR1 is PRHDT, CDR2 FYEKMQ (reference sequence). V was pared by 2 bases and J by 6 bases, with 4 bases between. The CDR3 DNA reads as TGTGCCAGCAGCTTACAGGCCGGGGAGCTGTTTTTT. This sequence encodes CASSLQAGELFF.

The V call is TRBV20-1, the J call TRBJ2-7; no clear D. This CDR3 comprises 10 residues. V was pared by 5 bases and J by 0 bases, with 2 bases between. Looked up from germline, CDR1 is DFQATT and CDR2 is SNEGSKA (reference sequence). Here the CDR3 reads CSAYSYEQYF. Here the CDR3 DNA reads TGCAGTGCTTACTCCTACGAGCAGTACTTC.

This clone was seen once. The CDR3 DNA sequence: TGTGCCAGCAGCCCAGGACAGGGGGTGACTAATGAAAAACTGTTTTTT. Residues: CASSPGQGVTNEKLFF. This chain connects TRBV5-6 to TRBJ1-4; TRBD1 agrees at 10 bases. V shed 4 bases, J shed 2 bases, and the junction held 5 bases outside the gene matches. The CDR3 sequence is 16 residues long. CDR1 is SGHDT, CDR2 YYEEEE, per germline.

This clone has a handful of counts. This chain uses TRBV6-5 with TRBJ1-1; tentatively, D is TRBD1 (6 bases). Germline V gene lookup returns CDR1 MNHEY and CDR2 SVGAGI. The CDR3 loop spans 16 amino acids. Trimming stripped 1 base from V and 2 bases from J, with 14 bases between. This chain's CDR3 is CASSYFRGPFNTEAFF. DNA of the CDR3: TGTGCCAGCAGTTACTTCAGGGGTCCCTTCAACACTGAAGCTTTCTTT.

Points on this clone: This sample also contains other DNA sequences that code for the same CDR3. V is TRBV29-1 and J is TRBJ2-7; 10 nucleotides agree with TRBD1. With V trimmed by 4 bases and J by 1 base, 1 base remained unmatched. The CDR3 extends over 13 amino acids. CDR1 SQVTM and CDR2 ANQGSEA come from the germline V gene. The CDR3 loop is CSVGQGASYEQYF. In nucleotides, the CDR3 is TGCAGCGTTGGACAGGGGGCATCCTACGAGCAGTACTTC.

This chain links TRBV14 with TRBJ2-7, with 10 positions matching TRBD2. Germline V gene lookup returns CDR1 SGHDN and CDR2 FVKESK. The ends lost 4 bases at V and 3 bases at J; junction bases unmatched: 6. There are 15 residues in the CDR3. The CDR3 loop is CASSRGAGGFYEQYF. CDR3 nucleotides: TGTGCCAGCAGCCGAGGAGCGGGAGGGTTCTACGAGCAGTACTTC.

The chain uses TRBV19 and TRBJ2-1, with D possibly being TRBD1 (5 bases). Trimming took 6 bases from V and 0 from J, leaving 12 bases between them. This CDR3 comprises 15 residues. Germline V CDR1 and CDR2: LNHDA, SQIVND (reference sequence). The CDR3 bases are TGTGCCAGTAGGCTAGTCCAGGGCTCCTACAATGAGCAGTTCTTC. It translates to CASRLVQGSYNEQFF.

This chain connects TRBV6-4 to TRBJ2-1, with a weak D call TRBD2 (6 bases). The germline gives CDR1 MRHNA, CDR2 SNTAGT. Deletions cut 3 bases from V and 6 bases from J, with 12 bases between. The CDR3 contains 14 residues. CDR3 sequence reads: CASSERDSTNEQFF. The CDR3 DNA follows: TGTGCCAGCAGTGAAAGGGACTCAACCAATGAGCAGTTCTTC.

J is TRBJ1-5 and V is TRBV30; 8 nucleotides agree with TRBD1. The CDR3 spans 15 residues. Looked up from germline, CDR1 is GTSNPN and CDR2 is SVGIG (reference sequence). V shed 2 bases and J 6 bases; nucleotides not matched to a gene: 9. The chain's CDR3 is CAWSRPDRVFQPQHF. The CDR3 DNA follows: TGTGCCTGGAGTAGACCGGACAGGGTATTTCAGCCCCAGCATTTT.

The gene calls are TRBV9 and TRBJ2-1; a possible D gene is TRBD2 (6 bases). The germline V gene has CDR1 SGDLS and CDR2 YYNGEE. The germline V and J ends were trimmed by 2 bases and 0 bases, with 9 bases remaining between them. The CDR3 consists of 15 residues. The chain's CDR3 is CASSVEGASYNEQFF. CDR3 DNA sequence: TGTGCCAGCAGCGTGGAGGGTGCCTCCTACAATGAGCAGTTCTTC.

This rearrangement joins TRBV2 to TRBJ2-2; D is possibly TRBD2 (6 bases). Germline lookup yields CDR1 SNHLY and CDR2 FYNNEI. The CDR3 totals 14 residues. The V end was cut by 6 bases, the J end by 6 bases, with 14 bases between. DNA for the CDR3: TGTGCCAGCAGGACCGGGGGAGCCGCCGGGGAGCTGTTTTTT. Its translation is CASRTGGAAGELFF.

The V call is TRBV9, the J call TRBJ2-3; a possible D gene is TRBD1 (6 bases). The V gene lost 0 bases and the J gene lost 4 bases, with 15 bases spanning the gap. CDR1 SGDLS and CDR2 YYNGEE come from the germline V gene. CDR3 length: 16 residues. In DNA, the CDR3 is TGTGCCAGCAGCGTAGGAGGCAGGGCAGGGGCAGATACGCAGTATTTT. Translating gives CASSVGGRAGADTQYF.

J is TRBJ2-1 and V is TRBV30; D is undetermined. From germline, CDR1 is GTSNPN and CDR2 SVGIG (reference sequence). V was clipped by 6 bases and J by 0 bases, with 18 bases between them. This CDR3 is built from 16 residues. The CDR3 DNA reads TGTGCCTGCCCGCCTCGGCACCGGAGCTCCTACAATGAGCAGTTCTTC. Translated: CACPPRHRSSYNEQFF.